The rows below give T cell receptor beta chains drawn from one sample of a study of shared clonotypes between healthy human individuals. The data were produced by immunoSEQ multiplex PCR, yet TCRdb's version contains in-frame clones alone and is incomplete. Here the sample spans around 940,000 clones, less than 85% being singletons. The sequencing input was memory CD4+ T cells sorted from blood. Receptor source: a man aged 18 to 29 in good health. Both conserved end residues are part of each CDR3. The D gene is left open where the match is weak. Clone sizes are given selectively: once, few, many, or a class where the clone is expanded.

clone_size j_call v_call d_call cdr3_aa cdr3_nt
- TRBJ2-6 TRBV7-2 - CASSLVMAGANVLTF TGTGCCAGCAGCTTAGTAATGGCTGGGGCCAACGTCCTGACTTTC
- TRBJ2-7 TRBV21-1 - CASSKAVGTSGVSYEQYF TGTGCCAGCAGCAAAGCAGTAGGGACTAGCGGGGTCTCCTACGAGCAGTACTTC
- TRBJ2-5 TRBV6-6 - CASNLPGEETQYF TGTGCCAGCAATCTCCCGGGGGAAGAGACCCAGTACTTC
- TRBJ2-3 TRBV7-9 - CASSLRRPGLTDTQYF TGTGCCAGCAGCTTAAGGCGTCCGGGCCTCACAGATACGCAGTATTTT
- TRBJ2-5 TRBV5-1 TRBD2 CASSFNIAGGPAETQYF TGCGCCAGCAGCTTCAATATAGCGGGGGGGCCGGCAGAGACCCAGTACTTC
- TRBJ1-5 TRBV27 - CASSFRGGSGQPQHF TGTGCCAGCAGTTTTCGGGGAGGCAGCGGCCAGCCCCAGCATTTT
- TRBJ1-5 TRBV19 TRBD1 CASCRGNGNQPQHF TGTGCCAGTTGCAGGGGGAACGGCAATCAGCCCCAGCATTTT
- TRBJ1-2 TRBV5-4 - CASSFTASNYGYTF TGTGCCAGCAGCTTTACAGCCTCTAACTATGGCTACACCTTC
- TRBJ2-2 TRBV29-1 - CSVEIIGAGELFF TGCAGCGTTGAGATTATCGGCGCCGGGGAGCTGTTTTTT
- TRBJ1-2 TRBV2 - CASSEYFPRSGRGDYGYTF TGTGCCAGCAGTGAATATTTTCCCCGCAGCGGCAGGGGTGACTATGGCTACACCTTC
many TRBJ1-2 TRBV5-6 - CASSLNTRVNYGYTF TGTGCCAGCAGCCTAAATACAAGGGTAAACTATGGCTACACCTTC
- TRBJ2-7 TRBV19 TRBD2 CASSRGGSSYEQYF TGTGCCAGTTCGCGGGGCGGGAGCTCCTACGAGCAGTACTTC
few TRBJ1-2 TRBV19 - CASFHLNYGYTF TGTGCCAGCTTTCACCTTAACTATGGCTACACCTTC
- TRBJ1-2 TRBV2 - CASSEVRGGYTF TGTGCCAGCAGTGAGGTACGGGGTGGCTACACCTTC
- TRBJ2-1 TRBV19 - CATNSGSSSYNEQFF TGTGCCACCAATAGCGGTTCGAGCTCCTACAATGAGCAGTTCTTC
- TRBJ1-5 TRBV19 - CASSYRIPLESNQPQHF TGTGCCAGTAGTTACAGGATACCCCTGGAAAGCAATCAGCCCCAGCATTTT
few TRBJ1-6 TRBV30 - CAWSSENNSPLHF TGTGCCTGGAGTTCAGAAAATAATTCACCCCTCCACTTT
- TRBJ2-2 TRBV19 TRBD2 CASSLAGGTGELFF TGTGCCAGTAGTCTCGCGGGGGGCACCGGGGAGCTGTTTTTT
once TRBJ1-1 TRBV4-1 - CAFSGALNTEAFF TGCGCCTTTTCCGGGGCCCTGAACACTGAAGCTTTCTTT
- TRBJ2-3 TRBV2 - CASRGQPTDTQYF TGTGCCAGCAGAGGACAGCCCACAGATACGCAGTATTTT
- TRBJ2-1 TRBV28 TRBD1 CASSLTGTGRVEQFF TGTGCCAGCAGTTTAACCGGGACAGGGAGAGTTGAGCAGTTCTTC
- TRBJ2-4 TRBV5-1 - CASSLDPRQGKNIQYF TGCGCCAGCAGCTTGGACCCCCGCCAGGGTAAAAACATTCAGTACTTC
- TRBJ1-1 TRBV5-4 - CASSLGTNTEAFF TGTGCCAGCAGCTTAGGGACTAACACTGAAGCTTTCTTT
- TRBJ2-6 TRBV9 - CASSVTAGANVLTF TGTGCCAGCAGCGTAACGGCCGGGGCCAACGTCCTGACTTTC
- TRBJ2-7 TRBV4-1 TRBD1 CASSQQDRVAEQYF TGCGCCAGCAGCCAACAAGACAGGGTTGCCGAGCAGTACTTC
- TRBJ2-3 TRBV7-2 TRBD2 CASSPGTSGRTDTQYF TGTGCCAGCAGCCCGGGGACTAGCGGGAGAACAGATACGCAGTATTTT
- TRBJ2-2 TRBV18 - CASSNGENTGELFF TGTGCCAGCTCGAATGGTGAGAACACCGGGGAGCTGTTTTTT
- TRBJ2-5 TRBV13 - CASSLAETQYF TGTGCCAGCAGCTTAGCAGAGACCCAGTACTTC
- TRBJ1-6 TRBV5-1 - CASSLDGHSYNSPLHF TGCGCCAGCAGCTTGGATGGTCACTCCTATAATTCACCCCTCCACTTT
once TRBJ2-2 TRBV30 TRBD1 CAWGTGNTGELFF TGTGCCTGGGGGACAGGGAACACCGGGGAGCTGTTTTTT
few TRBJ2-7 TRBV2 - CASSLEGQEYF TGTGCCAGCAGCCTTGAGGGTCAGGAGTACTTC